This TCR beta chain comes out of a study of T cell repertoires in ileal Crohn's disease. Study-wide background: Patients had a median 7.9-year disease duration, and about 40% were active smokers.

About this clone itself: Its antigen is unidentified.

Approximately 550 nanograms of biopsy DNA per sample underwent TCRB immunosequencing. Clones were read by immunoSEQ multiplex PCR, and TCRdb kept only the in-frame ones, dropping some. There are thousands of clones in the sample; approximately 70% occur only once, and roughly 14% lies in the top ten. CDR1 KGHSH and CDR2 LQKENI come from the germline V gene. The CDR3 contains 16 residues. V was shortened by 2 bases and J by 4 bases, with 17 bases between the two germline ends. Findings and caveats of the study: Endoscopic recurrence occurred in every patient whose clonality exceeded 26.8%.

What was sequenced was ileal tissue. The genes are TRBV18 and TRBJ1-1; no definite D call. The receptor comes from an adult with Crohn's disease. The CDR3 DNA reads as TGTGCCAGCTCACCAGAAATGGCCCGTGGAGCCACTGAAGCTTTCTTT. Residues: CASSPEMARGATEAFF.